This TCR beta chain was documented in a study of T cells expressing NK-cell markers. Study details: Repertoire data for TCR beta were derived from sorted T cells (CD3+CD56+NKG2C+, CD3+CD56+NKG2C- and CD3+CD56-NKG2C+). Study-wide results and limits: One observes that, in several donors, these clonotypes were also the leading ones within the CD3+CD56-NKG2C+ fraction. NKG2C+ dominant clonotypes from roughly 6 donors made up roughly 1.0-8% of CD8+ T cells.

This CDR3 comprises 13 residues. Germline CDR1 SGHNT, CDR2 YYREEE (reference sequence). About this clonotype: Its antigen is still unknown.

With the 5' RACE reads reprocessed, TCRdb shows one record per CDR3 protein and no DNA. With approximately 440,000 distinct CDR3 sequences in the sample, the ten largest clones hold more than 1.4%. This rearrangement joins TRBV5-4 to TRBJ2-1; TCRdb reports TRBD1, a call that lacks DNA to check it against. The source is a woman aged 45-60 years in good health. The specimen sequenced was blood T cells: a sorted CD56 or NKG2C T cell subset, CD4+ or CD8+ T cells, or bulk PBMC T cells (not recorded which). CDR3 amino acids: CASSLGQINEQFF.